Listed here are 29 T cell receptor beta chains from one sample, sequenced in a study of shared clonotypes between healthy human individuals. Clones were sequenced by immunoSEQ multiplex PCR, and TCRdb holds only the in-frame ones, with some missing. This table has some 2.3 million clones, approximately 93% appearing once. The sample consisted of naive CD4+ T cells from PBMCs. The subset was: CD45RA+ positively selected. Receptors originate from a man aged 18 to 30 in good health. Some clones in this sample may be carry-over from other donors' samples.

The rearrangement links TRBV18 to TRBJ1-5; D is uncertain. V lost 3 bases to trimming and J lost 3 bases, with 18 bases between them. Germline assignment: CDR1 KGHSH and CDR2 LQKENI. The CDR3 runs to 17 residues. CDR3 coding DNA: TGTGCCAGCTCACCTCAACGGTTGGCACAGCCCAATCAGCCCCAGCATTTT. Its protein product is CASSPQRLAQPNQPQHF.

This chain joins TRBV19 and TRBJ2-5; TRBD1 is a possible D gene (6 bases). In germline, CDR1 is LNHDA, CDR2 SQIVND (reference sequence). CDR3 length equals 14 residues. The V end lost 4 bases, the J end lost 1 base, and 10 bases lay between the germline ends. The CDR3 region is CASSTTGSQETQYF. CDR3 nucleotides: TGTGCCAGTAGTACCACAGGGTCCCAAGAGACCCAGTACTTC.

The genes are TRBV15 and TRBJ2-5; 7 nucleotides agree with TRBD2. The V gene end was trimmed by 3 bases and the J gene end by 7 bases; junction bases not matched to a gene: 5. Germline V lookup: CDR1 LNHNV, CDR2 YYDKDF (reference sequence). CDR3 length equals 13 residues. The CDR3 region is CATSSTWGGTQYF. CDR3 DNA sequence: TGTGCCACCAGCAGTACTTGGGGGGGGACCCAGTACTTC. The full variable domain, with the rest looked up from reference TRBV15 and TRBJ2-5, is DAMVIQNPRYQVTQFGKPVTLSCSQTLNHNVMYWYQQKSSQAPKLLFHYYDKDFNNEADTPDNFQSRRPNTSFCFLDIRSPGLGDTAMYLCATSSTWGGTQYFGPGTRLLVL.

This clone was seen once. The chain recombines TRBV5-1 with TRBJ2-1, with D possibly TRBD2 on 6 matching bases. CDR3 length equals 15 residues. Looked up from germline, CDR1 is SGHRS and CDR2 is YFSETQ. V lost 4 bases and J lost 5, with 16 bases in between. CDR3 residues: CASSPRDGTHNEQFF. DNA for the CDR3: TGCGCCAGCAGCCCGCGGGACGGGACTCACAATGAGCAGTTCTTC.

This clone was detected only once. The gene calls are TRBV13 and TRBJ1-2, with D maybe TRBD1 (6 bases). Germline-derived CDR1 and CDR2 are PRHDT and FYEKMQ (reference sequence). V was trimmed by 6 bases and J by 6 bases, leaving 26 bases between them. CDR3 length: 17 amino acids. In DNA form, the CDR3 reads TGTGCCAGCAGTTTGGACCTTGGGACATCTTACCGAGATGGCTACACCTTC. Residues: CASSLDLGTSYRDGYTF.

The chain carries TRBV14 and TRBJ2-7, with 11 bases matching TRBD2. V lost 3 bases to trimming and J lost 4 bases; unmatched junction nucleotides: 17. Germline V gives CDR1 SGHDN, CDR2 FVKESK. The CDR3 runs 19 residues. This CDR3 reads CASSHVFLYLAGGRYEQYF. The CDR3 DNA reads as TGTGCCAGCAGCCACGTCTTTCTGTACTTAGCGGGAGGGCGGTACGAGCAGTACTTC.

The chain combines TRBV28 with TRBJ2-5, with 9 positions matching TRBD2. Trimming removed 4 bases from V and 3 bases from J; junction bases left unmatched: 9. This CDR3 has 16 residues. Germline lookup yields CDR1 MDHEN and CDR2 SYDVKM. CDR3 sequence reads: CASSSTGTSQEETQYF. The CDR3 DNA follows: TGTGCCAGCAGTTCCACCGGGACTAGCCAAGAAGAGACCCAGTACTTC.

V is TRBV6-1 and J is TRBJ1-6, with 7 bases lining up with TRBD1. CDR1 and CDR2 from the germline V gene are MNHNS and SASEGT. The CDR3 has 14 residues. The V segment lost 7 bases and the J segment 14 bases; nucleotides outside the gene matches: 14. The CDR3 DNA follows: TGTGCCAGCAACCTAGACAGGGCGGGTCAGACCCTCCACTTT. Encoded protein: CASNLDRAGQTLHF.

This chain joins TRBV19 and TRBJ2-3; no reliable D call. V lost 0 bases to trimming and J lost 1 base, with 11 bases between them. CDR3 length: 16 amino acids. Germline CDR1 is LNHDA and CDR2 is SQIVND (reference sequence). The CDR3 nucleotides read TGTGCCAGTAGTATAGATCTCTCAGGACGCACAGATACGCAGTATTTT. Its protein product is CASSIDLSGRTDTQYF. Full variable domain (missing parts from reference TRBV19 and TRBJ2-3): DGGITQSPKYLFRKEGQNVTLSCEQNLNHDAMYWYRQDPGQGLRLIYYSQIVNDFQKGDIAEGYSVSREKKESFPLTVTSAQKNPTAFYLCASSIDLSGRTDTQYFGPGTRLTVL.

V is TRBV4-1 and J is TRBJ2-2, with 7 bases matching TRBD2. The germline CDR1 and CDR2 sequences are MGHRA and YSYEKL. V dropped 5 bases and J dropped 6; count of bases not matched to a gene: 9. The CDR3 length is 15 residues. CDR3 amino acids: CASSYAGRESGELFF. The DNA for the CDR3 is TGCGCCAGCAGCTACGCGGGGCGGGAGTCCGGGGAGCTGTTTTTT.

The CDR3 loop is CAGGGYEQYF. CDR3 DNA sequence: TGTGCCGGGGGGGGCTACGAGCAGTACTTC. This chain links TRBV30 with TRBJ2-7; 7 nucleotides align to TRBD2. The CDR3 is made up of 10 amino acids. Trimming cost V 8 bases and J 3 bases; bases outside gene matches: 1. Germline V gene sequence: CDR1 GTSNPN, CDR2 SVGIG (reference sequence). The variable domain in full, completed from reference TRBV30 and TRBJ2-7, reads SQTIHQWPATLVQPVGSPLSLECTVEGTSNPNLYWYRQAAGRGLQLLFYSVGIGQISSEVPQNLSASRPQDRQFILSSKKLLLSDSGFYLCAGGGYEQYFGPGTRLTVT.

V and J are TRBV14 and TRBJ2-1, with 7 bases fitting TRBD2. This CDR3 has 15 amino acids. Germline V CDR1 and CDR2: SGHDN, FVKESK. With V trimmed by 4 bases and J by 0 bases, 3 bases remained unmatched. CDR3: CASSRSSGSYNEQFF. The CDR3 coding sequence is TGTGCCAGCAGCCGATCTAGCGGCTCCTACAATGAGCAGTTCTTC. The full variable domain, rest sourced from reference TRBV14 and TRBJ2-1, is EAGVTQFPSHSVIEKGQTVTLRCDPISGHDNLYWYRRVMGKEIKFLLHFVKESKQDESGMPNNRFLAERTGGTYSTLKVQPAELEDSGVYFCASSRSSGSYNEQFFGPGTRLTVL.

This clone was observed a few times. The chain carries TRBV6-5 and TRBJ1-5; D gene unclear. Germline CDR1 reads MNHEY; CDR2 reads SVGAGI. The V and J ends lost 0 bases and 5 bases respectively, with 5 bases between them. This CDR3 contains 13 residues. CDR3 DNA: TGTGCCAGCAGTTACTCGATGGATCAGCCCCAGCATTTT. This sequence encodes CASSYSMDQPQHF.

The rearrangement links TRBV6-1 to TRBJ2-2; 8 bases agree with TRBD2. This CDR3 region has 17 residues. Trimming cost V 4 bases and J 9 bases; bases outside gene matches: 16. CDR1 and CDR2 (germline): MNHNS, SASEGT. The CDR3 is CASSVTPGLGPRWELFF. As DNA, the CDR3 is TGTGCCAGCAGTGTCACTCCGGGACTAGGTCCCCGTTGGGAGCTGTTTTTT.

The chain employs TRBV29-1 and TRBJ2-7; weak D call: TRBD1 (6 bases). V was shortened by 7 bases and J by 2 bases, with 18 bases between the two germline ends. The germline CDR1 and CDR2 sequences are SQVTM and ANQGSEA. This CDR3 comprises 14 residues. CDR3 in amino acids: CSGGTGRGAYEQYF. CDR3 DNA: TGCAGCGGCGGCACCGGCAGGGGAGCCTACGAGCAGTACTTC.

This sequence joins TRBV5-1 and TRBJ2-5; D not certain. V lost 3 bases, J lost 4 bases, and 16 bases lay in between. Germline lookup yields CDR1 SGHRS and CDR2 YFSETQ. This CDR3 has 15 amino acids. Written as DNA, the CDR3 is TGCGCCAGCAGCTCCGCGCCGGGCCCCATAGAGACCCAGTACTTC. Translation gives CASSSAPGPIETQYF.

The V and J genes are TRBV21-1 and TRBJ2-2; the DNA was not compared with TRBD1, the D call given in the table. TRBV21-1 is listed as a pseudogene. The CDR3 length is 15 residues. The CDR3 region is CASAKGTGVIGELFF. The CDR3 nucleotides read TGTGCCAGCGCAAAAGGGACAGGGGTAATCGGGGAGCTGTTTTTT.

This chain joins TRBV6-1 and TRBJ1-1; tentative D call: TRBD1 (6 bases). Germline loops: CDR1 MNHNS, CDR2 SASEGT. CDR3 size: 15 residues. V was shortened by 5 bases and J by 4 bases, with 17 bases between the two germline ends. The CDR3 bases are TGTGCCAGCAGTCCTCTTACAGGGACCTTCACTGAAGCTTTCTTT. Its translation: CASSPLTGTFTEAFF.

This chain connects TRBV7-9 to TRBJ1-1, with D perhaps matching TRBD1 (5 bases). Trimming removed 6 bases at V and 4 bases at J, with 15 bases between. CDR3 length: 14 residues. CDR1 and CDR2 from the germline V gene are SEHNR and FQNEAQ (reference sequence). The chain's CDR3 is CASRPGIRGTEAFF. In DNA, the CDR3 is TGTGCCAGCAGACCAGGGATAAGGGGCACTGAAGCTTTCTTT. Variable domain in full (rest from reference TRBV7-9 and TRBJ1-1): DTGVSQNPRHKITKRGQNVTFRCDPISEHNRLYWYRQTLGQGPEFLTYFQNEAQLEKSRLLSDRFSAERPKGSFSTLEIQRTEQGDSAMYLCASRPGIRGTEAFFGQGTRLTVV.

The rearrangement joins TRBV5-1 to TRBJ2-7; TRBD1 agrees at 9 bases. The CDR3 spans 14 residues. V lost 3 bases to trimming and J lost 6 bases; unmatched junction nucleotides: 7. CDR1 SGHRS and CDR2 YFSETQ come from the germline V gene. The CDR3 loop is CASSYDRGTREQYF. CDR3 sequence (DNA): TGCGCCAGCAGCTATGACAGGGGGACCCGCGAGCAGTACTTC. The whole variable domain, filled in from reference TRBV5-1 and TRBJ2-7, reads KAGVTQTPRYLIKTRGQQVTLSCSPISGHRSVSWYQQTPGQGLQFLFEYFSETQRNKGNFPGRFSGRQFSNSRSEMNVSTLELGDSALYLCASSYDRGTREQYFGPGTRLTVT.

The V and J genes are TRBV4-1 and TRBJ1-2; 7 bases are shared with TRBD1. V was clipped by 0 bases and J by 6 bases; unmatched bases: 4. The CDR3 covers 14 residues. Germline CDR1 reads MGHRA; CDR2 reads YSYEKL. CDR3 sequence reads: CASSQEDRVDGYTF. The CDR3 DNA is TGCGCCAGCAGCCAAGAAGACAGGGTAGATGGCTACACCTTC.

This rearrangement joins TRBV28 to TRBJ1-1; possibly TRBD1 for D (6 bases). The germline V gene has CDR1 MDHEN and CDR2 SYDVKM. The CDR3 extends over 15 amino acids. Trimming stripped 1 base from V and 3 bases from J, with 12 bases between. Here the CDR3 DNA reads TGTGCCAGCAGTTTATACGGGGGGCCGGACACTGAAGCTTTCTTT. Translation: CASSLYGGPDTEAFF.

Details on this clone: This specimen includes other DNA sequences encoding the same CDR3. This sequence joins TRBV5-1 and TRBJ2-3, with 9 bases lining up with TRBD2. Unmatched junction bases numbered 3, after V lost 0 bases and J lost 4 bases. Germline V gene sequence: CDR1 SGHRS, CDR2 YFSETQ. The CDR3 is 15 amino acids. This CDR3 is CASSLVSGRADTQYF. In nucleotides, the CDR3 is TGCGCCAGCAGCTTGGTTAGCGGGAGAGCAGATACGCAGTATTTT.

With regard to this clone: This CDR3 is also generated by other DNA sequences in the sample. This chain uses TRBV18 with TRBJ1-4, with a weak D call TRBD1 (6 bases). CDR1 KGHSH and CDR2 LQKENI come from the germline V gene. Trimming left V 5 bases short and J 0 bases short, with 7 bases between. The CDR3 has 14 residues. CDR3 in DNA: TGTGCCAGCTCAAGGGGGGCAACTAATGAAAAACTGTTTTTT. Its translation is CASSRGATNEKLFF.

CDR3 DNA sequence: TGTGCCAGCAGCCCCCTTTGGGGGGACGAGCAGTACTTC. Translated: CASSPLWGDEQYF. J is TRBJ2-7 and V is TRBV7-9; D is perhaps TRBD2 (6 bases). The germline V gene has CDR1 SEHNR and CDR2 FQNEAQ (reference sequence). The CDR3 contains 13 residues. V lost 5 bases, J lost 5 bases, and 13 bases lay in between.

The V gene is TRBV2, the J gene TRBJ2-1, with TRBD1 identical over 12 bases. CDR3 size: 14 residues. The junction had 4 bases not matched to a gene; V was cut back by 4 bases and J by 9 bases. Germline V gives CDR1 SNHLY, CDR2 FYNNEI. CDR3 DNA sequence: TGTGCCAGCAGTGGGGACAGGGGGCTCGGTGAGCAGTTCTTC. Translating gives CASSGDRGLGEQFF.

The chain combines TRBV6-6 with TRBJ1-2; the D gene is possibly TRBD1 (5 bases). CDR1 and CDR2 (germline): MNHNY, SVGAGI (reference sequence). The CDR3 extends over 14 amino acids. V dropped 4 bases and J dropped 5 bases, with 14 bases sitting between them. The CDR3 bases are TGTGCCAGCAGTTTGGGGACGCCCGGTTATGGCTACACCTTC. It encodes CASSLGTPGYGYTF.

CDR3 sequence: CASSIGTGNTIYF. The CDR3 DNA sequence: TGTGCCAGCAGCATAGGGACCGGAAACACCATATATTTT. This chain links TRBV7-3 with TRBJ1-3; maybe TRBD1 (5 bases). Germline V gene sequence: CDR1 SGHTA, CDR2 FQGTGA. The CDR3 consists of 13 residues. Trimming left V 5 bases short and J 4 bases short, with 9 bases between.

V is TRBV29-1 and J is TRBJ1-3; D ambiguous. The length of the CDR3 is 14 residues. CDR1 and CDR2 from the germline V gene are SQVTM and ANQGSEA. Trimming removed 7 bases at V and 0 bases at J, with 13 bases between. The CDR3 bases are TGCAGCGCCTTCAACATGAGCTCTGGAAACACCATATATTTT. Its protein product is CSAFNMSSGNTIYF. The whole variable domain, filled in from reference TRBV29-1 and TRBJ1-3, reads SAVISQKPSRDICQRGTSLTIQCQVDSQVTMMFWYRQQPGQSLTLIATANQGSEATYESGFVIDKFPISRPNLTFSTLTVSNMSPEDSSIYLCSAFNMSSGNTIYFGEGSWLTVV.